This is a list of T cell receptor beta chains from one sample in a study of blood T cell repertoires in COVID-19. The assay was immunoSEQ multiplex PCR, and TCRdb's table has in-frame clones only and misses some. This sample has tens of thousands of clones, with over 75% found just once. Input material: peripheral blood. The receptor set was obtained from a man aged 50 to 60 with active or convalescent COVID-19. The CDR3 runs from the conserved cysteine through the conserved F or W.

cdr3_length v_call cdr3_aa
15 TRBV5-1 CASSVDVLGPYEQYF
13 TRBV25-1 CASTGQGYNEQFF
19 TRBV18 CASSRAWASGILPVDEQYF
14 TRBV5-1 CASRTSGGGYEQYF
15 TRBV2 CASRKEGATYNEQFF
13 TRBV5-4 CASRQLGGRGYTF
11 TRBV28 CASSFSSEAFF
15 TRBV7-9 CASSLRDRANYEQYF
15 TRBV6-5 CASSLYSHSGNTIYF
15 TRBV15 CATSRDTGGSEKLFF
15 TRBV5-1 CASSLSGRGLGTQYF
13 TRBV27 CASSLFPGSPLHF
13 TRBV7-9 CAGGQGARSEQYF
14 TRBV29-1 CSVDTGGGLDEQYF
13 TRBV12-3/TRBV12-4 CASRRGSVDTQYF
13 TRBV28 CASSLSRGDGYTF
15 TRBV5-1 CASSLASGSNSPLHF
16 TRBV28 CASSSGSGGNTGELFF
17 TRBV3-1/TRBV3-2 CASSQDGGRGRQETQYF
12 TRBV9 CASSAGETDLFF
16 TRBV23-1 CAYPPRDRELNSPLHF
16 TRBV10-3 CAISPVGGPANYGYTF
16 TRBV5-1 CASSPRQGAVADTQYF
14 TRBV7-9 CASSLDRGANVLTF
13 TRBV2 CASSGTGGYGYTF
15 TRBV5-4 CASSSAGLAFHEQYF
17 TRBV24-1 CATSDRGTGWNTGELFF
17 TRBV10-3 CAISDFLGQGSGNTIYF
14 TRBV6-1 CASSELTANTEAFF
14 TRBV28 CASRATDSNQPQHF
15 TRBV7-8 CASSKDRVGTGELFF
15 TRBV27 CASSPPLPSEETQYF
14 TRBV28 CASSFGSRATEAFF
15 TRBV30 CACTPPGTVNQPQHF
16 TRBV10-2 CASRGGGWRGNNEQFF
16 TRBV27 CASSFLGQDRNYGYTF
15 TRBV5-1 CASSLKRTSRETQYF
14 TRBV28 CASSLGGSYNEQFF
17 TRBV7-9 CASSSGLAGASGYEQYF
15 TRBV6-5 CASSLIGGTGPEQYF
15 TRBV2 CASSEIGTSGSPQYF
13 TRBV19 CASSTTASYEQYF
17 TRBV7-3 CASTQSRGTGLSYEQYF
16 TRBV11-3 CASSLGLAGAGGELFF
15 TRBV7-3 CASSLTSGSNTEAFF
13 TRBV11-3 CASSFGQFRELFF
13 TRBV6-1 CASSEQDTGELFF
13 TRBV5-1 CASRMGQTYEQYF
15 TRBV29-1 CSVEDPEGLSTEAFF
15 TRBV19 CASSTYRERLYGYTF
14 TRBV5-1 CASSTRGLNTEAFF
13 TRBV25-1 CASSEQDTGELFF
14 TRBV4-1 CASSQVGAGYEQYF
14 TRBV6-5 CASSWDSKGNEQFF
13 TRBV12-3/TRBV12-4 CASTLGGGYGYTF
14 TRBV2 CASSEANSREKLFF
14 TRBV10-3 CAIRGTGGNYEQYF
14 TRBV25-1 CASSEYITGDTQYF
14 TRBV28 CASSFRQAGYGYTF